The following is a T cell receptor (beta chain) sequence with its context. Its recognized antigen is unknown. The input lacks base qualities; no much larger clone sits a single base away. In total, 630 or so healthy bone marrow donors made up the cohort. Cohort members were all nominally healthy when sampled, although unrecorded immune exposures were likely present. The donor was CMV seronegative and belonged to the group of around 350 seronegative cohort members. Each donor provided a peripheral blood sample, and peripheral blood mononuclear cells were used for TCR beta sequencing. The Qiagen DNeasy Blood Extraction Kit was used to extract genomic DNA from the blood cell samples. V is reduced by 2 bases and J by 5 bases, leaving a spacing of 4 bases between them. CDR1 and CDR2, looked up from the germline V gene, are LGHNA and YSLEER. The CDR3 starts with the cysteine, ends with the phenylalanine, and has 12 residues. Just CDR3 DNA is preserved here, 36 bases in frame from base 1.

Libraries were made using the immunoSEQ multiplex PCR assay. For the multiplex PCR, a mixture combining 60 forward primers for TCR Vbeta segments and 13 reverse primers for TCR Jbeta segments was used. The CDR3 region of rearranged TCR beta genes was amplified from genomic DNA by a multiplex PCR assay. On the Illumina HiSeq System, the amplified TCR beta libraries were sequenced as 87-base-pair reads. In the paper's pipeline: A later analysis counted approximately 76 million unique TCR beta chains across the 550 to 750 repertoires, and some 11 million of these chains were shared by at least two donors. Raw reads were error-corrected and collapsed into unique sequences by a nearest-neighbor algorithm in which closely related sequences were merged to remove PCR and sequencing errors. CDR3 sequences were aligned to IMGT reference sequences to assign V, D and J gene segments. For a sequence to be retained, a match of at least six nucleotides to both a V gene segment and a J gene segment was required. Rearrangements were called productive when the CDR3 lacked stop codons and stayed in frame with V and J; all others were non-productive. Following IMGT convention, CDR3 was defined as the stretch from the second conserved V-encoded cysteine up to the conserved J-encoded phenylalanine. Sequences without an unambiguous match to a single V gene segment were excluded from the earlier analysis of approximately 600 of the donors. In an earlier analysis of about 590 of the donors, a V segment was called functional when productive rearrangements were above 56.7%, and segregating when the standard deviation between donors exceeded 5%. A statistical classification framework was built to diagnose cytomegalovirus status from the catalog of TCR beta chain sequences. A later analysis assigned V and J genes by comparing TCR nucleotide sequences with IMGT/GENE-DB human TR gene sequences. In a later analysis, CDR3 sequences and most-parsimonious VDJ recombination scenarios were assigned using the TCRdist pipeline. In a later analysis, every TCR beta chain was defined by the combination of its CDR3 amino acid sequence and its V-gene family, and reads without a unique V-gene family were dropped. In a later analysis, a few hundred highly shared, low-generation-probability nucleotide sequences were removed to address suspected cross-contamination and a sequencing artifact. In a later analysis, a clonal expansion index for each public chain was calculated from normalized within-repertoire ranks of inferred template counts. In a later analysis, generation probabilities were computed with a VDJ recombination model fitted to out-of-frame rearrangements, and the resulting probabilities were checked against IGoR. In a later analysis, TCR-TCR, TCR-HLA and TCR-CMV co-occurrence was scored with hypergeometric tests, and a repertoire-size bias correction was applied to TCR pairs. In a later analysis, false discovery rates were estimated by permuting HLA or CMV assignments 20 times. In a later analysis, co-occurring TCRs were grouped using DBSCAN, and TCRdist sequence similarity was added for clustering within HLA-allele-positive subsets. Repertoires with fewer than 30,000 or more than 120,000 public chains were left out of co-occurrence clustering, as were several repertoires with anomalous nucleotide sharing. TCRdb limited this immuneACCESS table to in-frame rearrangements with V and J called. A share of clones is missing; checked studies link under half to unresolved V genes, and the rest is unexplained. V and J calls and clone size are as listed in that table; D and trimming were resolved from the DNA. Present in this sample are approximately 50,000 clones, approximately 83% of which were seen just once. 3.5% to 5% of the sample comes from the top ten.

These data belong to a study of cytomegalovirus exposure and HLA in healthy donors (dated by TCRdb to about 2017). Concerning the study at large: An earlier analysis of 550 to 700 of the donors reported roughly 300 Gb of sequence data and 120 million or so unique TCR beta sequences from 150 million to 200 million T cells. Approximately 300 gigabases of sequencing data and 75 million to 85 million unique TCR sequences made up an early release that covered several hundred HLA-typed donors. To predict cytomegalovirus infection status, the study brought together high-throughput TCR immunosequencing, statistical association of individual TCRs with disease status, and machine learning. Donor age, sex, ethnicity and CMV serostatus were collected together with the repertoire data. In an earlier analysis of a few hundred of the donors, high-throughput TCR beta sequencing was used to judge whether each TCR beta V gene segment behaved as functional or pseudogenic. The study profiled the T cell repertoires of under 850 subjects by immunosequencing and related them to cytomegalovirus serostatus. A later genetic analysis used genome-wide SNP genotypes for about 60% of the 666 donors, treating that subset as a discovery cohort. Roughly five DR-DQ haplotypes were handled as single units for association and clustering because linkage in the cohort was strong. On average, approximately 250,000 unique TCR beta nucleotide sequences were sequenced per donor among about 400 genotyped donors of the cohort, with roughly 18% of those sequences being non-productive. Along with the approximately 650-subject first cohort, a separate validation cohort of around 120 different subjects was used. The number of donors typed differed by locus, with 629-630 for A, B, C, DRB1 and DQB1, roughly 520 for DQA1, over 600 for DPA1, and 400 to 490 for DPB1. All discovery cohort repertoires had been generated on a single sequencing platform. The study was designed to test whether signatures of past pathogen exposure could be identified by cataloging public T cell receptors. HLA typing included class I and class II loci at four-digit resolution. Rather than using new phenotypic data, the later analysis identified candidate immune exposures from TCR beta sequences and from how often those sequences occurred across donors. Of the approximately 370 genotyped donors, roughly 80% were placed in the genetic ancestry cluster associated with self-reported Caucasian donors. In a later analysis, previously published TCR beta repertoires from hundreds of donors were re-analyzed and high-resolution HLA genotyping was added so that TCR occurrence patterns could be studied. The study at large found these results: A group of highly shared sequence variants was considered likely to be a technical artifact of the sequencing pipeline. HLA typing was unavailable for some donors at each locus, so association tests used only the typed subset. In a later genetic analysis, fewer N-insertions in productive TCRs were reported among donors in an Asian-associated ancestry cluster than the roughly 700-donor mean. Specific HLA alleles were associated with over 15,000 TCR beta sequences at a false discovery rate of 0.05 in a later analysis. Because counts were too low, roughly 18 rarely observed V segments, including chromosome 9 orphons, were left out of the earlier analysis of about 620 of the donors. Only TCR beta chains were sequenced in this cohort, and the absence of alpha or paired-chain data limited detectable features. A further reported finding was that TCR beta sequences accurately predicted the HLA-A and HLA-B alleles for most subjects in the first cohort. In a later analysis, HLA-associated TCR beta chains showed more clonal expansion and lower generation probabilities than non-associated chains that were equally common. Correlated functional status among segregating V segments might reflect linkage disequilibrium, but an unknown experimental factor could not be ruled out. For the cohort, immune exposure information was limited to CMV serostatus. The authors suggested that the approach could potentially be generalized to other disease states and immunological phenotypes. In both the original and validation cohorts, the classifier was reported to diagnose cytomegalovirus status with high specificity and sensitivity. V-gene and J-gene trimming of TCR beta chains was associated with a missense DCLRE1C variant in a later genetic analysis, and the association was replicated in an independent cohort. Most TCR sequences were seen in very few donors, while some public TCRs were found in many individuals. Broadly in line with IMGT annotations, most TCR beta V segments showed up in productive rearrangements about 90% or about 30% of the time in an earlier analysis of roughly 590 of the donors. In vitro tests confirmed that three of the cytomegalovirus-associated TCR beta chains recognize cytomegalovirus antigens. Roughly uniform sequencing depth across donors was assumed in presence/absence analyses, although this assumption may not hold. Some IMGT-functional V segments, including TRBV6-2 and TRBV6-3, could not be told apart with the 87-base-pair reads, so those segments were excluded. When HLA alleles, especially DR and DQ, strongly co-occurred, TCR associations were difficult to assign to individual alleles. Several of the top co-occurrence clusters appeared to be linked to parvovirus B19, influenza, CMV and Epstein-Barr virus, according to a later analysis. Most CMV-associated TCR beta chains appeared to be HLA-restricted in a later analysis, and the HLA associations seemed to be driven largely by CMV exposure. The study listed approximately 160 TCR beta chains as associated with cytomegalovirus. In a later analysis, the rate of TCR association differed among HLA loci, with DRB1 alleles having the most associated TCRs and HLA-C alleles having the fewest.

The sample was PBMCs. The sequence derives from a man in his thirties or forties in good health and CMV-seronegative. This chain joins TRBV4-3 to TRBJ2-1; no confident D gene assignment can be made. The CDR3 sequence is CASSQHDNEQFF. The DNA sequence follows: TGCGCCAGCAGCCAACATGACAATGAGCAGTTCTTC.